Listed here are 32 T cell receptor beta chains from one sample, sequenced in a study of identical twins. TCRdb called the 5' RACE reads again in MiXCR, with one record for every CDR3 protein. The repertoire includes around 680,000 distinct CDR3 sequences, 8.6% of them detected once, and about 0.98% sits in the top ten. These data were also reused for a study on yellow fever vaccine responses in identical twins.

Sequencing was done on a sample of PBMCs. These receptors all come from a woman younger than 35 in good health.

This clonotype has ten or more counts. The rearrangement joins TRBV12-3 or TRBV12-4 to TRBJ2-5, with D hard to call. The CDR3 runs 15 residues. V gave up 5 bases and J gave up 2 bases, with 15 bases separating them. In nucleotides, the CDR3 is TGTGCCAGCAGTGTCTTACGGGCAGCGCAAGAGACCCAGTACTTC. It specifies CASSVLRAAQETQYF.

This rearrangement joins TRBV4-1 to TRBJ2-2, with TRBD1 identical over 8 bases. CDR3 length: 13 amino acids. The J segment lost 6 bases and the V segment lost 6 bases, leaving 3 bases of the junction unmatched. CDR1 MGHRA and CDR2 YSYEKL come from the germline V gene. DNA of the CDR3: TGCGCCAGCAGTGACAGGGGACCCGGGGAGCTGTTTTTT. This translates into CASSDRGPGELFF.

Concerning this clonotype itself: One junction end disagrees with the germline gene, perhaps due to a read error. The V gene is TRBV28, the J gene TRBJ2-1, with a weak D call TRBD2 (5 bases). The length of the CDR3 is 13 residues. Germline CDR1 MDHEN, CDR2 SYDVKM. The CDR3: CASSLIRGVDRVF. The CDR3 bases are TGTGCCAGCAGCTTAATCCGGGGTGTTGATAGAGTCTTC.

This clonotype was recorded a few times. The gene calls are TRBV29-1 and TRBJ1-4; 7 bases line up with TRBD1. This CDR3 is 14 amino acids long. The ends lost 2 bases at V and 5 bases at J; junction bases unmatched: 5. CDR1 is SQVTM, CDR2 ANQGSEA, per germline. The CDR3 sequence is CSVEKAGGNEKLFF. As DNA, the CDR3 is TGCAGCGTTGAAAAGGCAGGGGGAAATGAAAAACTGTTTTTT.

This clonotype was seen only a few times. The rearrangement links TRBV18 to TRBJ1-1, with TRBD1 identical over 9 bases. This CDR3 is 15 amino acids long. Germline V gene lookup returns CDR1 KGHSH and CDR2 LQKENI. V lost 6 bases, J lost 4 bases, and 9 bases stayed unmatched. The CDR3 spells CASSKGTGSGTEAFF. In DNA form, the CDR3 reads TGTGCCAGCTCGAAGGGGACAGGGTCAGGCACTGAAGCTTTCTTT.

The chain couples TRBV3-1 to TRBJ2-1, with a tentative D call TRBD2 (6 bases). Trimming shortened V by 4 bases and J by 10 bases, and 20 bases separated the two germline ends. Looked up from germline, CDR1 is LGHDT and CDR2 is YNNKEL (reference sequence). The CDR3 consists of 15 residues. The CDR3 is CASSPTGLPGKEQFF. The CDR3 DNA reads TGTGCCAGCAGCCCGACGGGACTCCCGGGGAAGGAGCAGTTCTTC.

In this sample, this clonotype turned up many times. V gene TRBV6-5 combines with J gene TRBJ2-3; 7 positions match TRBD2. After removal of 2 bases from V and 3 bases from J, the junction contained 5 bases not matched to a gene. The CDR3 contains 15 residues. Germline-derived CDR1 and CDR2 are MNHEY and SVGAGI. The CDR3 nucleotides are TGTGCCAGCAGTTACGGCGGGAGTCGGACAGATACGCAGTATTTT. It encodes CASSYGGSRTDTQYF.

This clonotype was recorded a few times. The chain couples TRBV7-2 to TRBJ2-7; D might be TRBD1 (6 bases). The CDR3 sequence is 15 residues long. Germline V CDR1 and CDR2: SGHTA, FQGNSA. V was trimmed by 4 bases and J by 0 bases, leaving 13 bases between them. DNA for the CDR3: TGTGCCAGCAGCTACCTCTTGGACAGCTCCTACGAGCAGTACTTC. Translation: CASSYLLDSSYEQYF.

The chain carries TRBV2 and TRBJ2-5; the D is unclear. The CDR3 sequence is 14 residues long. The germline CDR1 and CDR2 sequences are SNHLY and FYNNEI. V was trimmed by 6 bases and J by 0 bases, leaving 11 bases between them. This CDR3 is CASRDGKYQETQYF. CDR3 DNA sequence: TGTGCCAGCAGAGATGGCAAGTACCAAGAGACCCAGTACTTC.

The table lists this clonotype with many counts. The V gene is TRBV20-1, the J gene TRBJ2-7, with D hard to call. With 3 bases removed from V and 0 bases from J, the gap between germline ends came to 9 bases. The CDR3 spans 13 residues. Germline assignment: CDR1 DFQATT and CDR2 SNEGSKA (reference sequence). The CDR3 protein is CSARDQSSYEQYF. CDR3 DNA: TGCAGTGCTAGGGACCAGAGCTCCTACGAGCAGTACTTC.

This chain connects TRBV12-3 or TRBV12-4 to TRBJ2-5; tentative D call: TRBD1 (6 bases). V was shortened by 4 bases and J by 5 bases, with 11 bases between the two germline ends. The CDR3 has 13 residues. CDR3 nucleotides: TGTGCCAGCAGTTCAGGGGTCTGGGAGACCCAGTACTTC. This codes for CASSSGVWETQYF.

This clonotype showed up many times. The V gene is TRBV28, the J gene TRBJ2-7; TRBD2 matches at 7 bases. With V trimmed by 4 bases and J by 3 bases, 9 bases remained unmatched. CDR3 length: 15 amino acids. Germline-derived CDR1 and CDR2 are MDHEN and SYDVKM. CDR3 coding DNA: TGTGCCAGCAGTTCCCATTCTAGCGGCCTCTACGAGCAGTACTTC. It specifies CASSSHSSGLYEQYF. Together with reference TRBV28 and TRBJ2-7, the CDR3 gives the full variable domain: DVKVTQSSRYLVKRTGEKVFLECVQDMDHENMFWYRQDPGLGLRLIYFSYDVKMKEKGDIPEGYSVSREKKERFSLILESASTNQTSMYLCASSSHSSGLYEQYFGPGTRLTVT.

This clonotype was seen only a few times. The V and J genes are TRBV28 and TRBJ2-3, with TRBD2 as a possible D gene (5 bases). V lost 3 bases to trimming and J lost 5 bases, with 9 bases between them. Germline loops: CDR1 MDHEN, CDR2 SYDVKM. This CDR3 region has 13 residues. The CDR3 here is CASSFPGIDTQYF. CDR3 sequence (DNA): TGTGCCAGCAGTTTCCCGGGGATAGATACGCAGTATTTT.

This clonotype was recorded a few times. The chain recombines TRBV7-9 with TRBJ2-1; TRBD2 matches at 14 bases. The CDR3 sequence is 16 residues long. After removal of 5 bases from V and 8 bases from J, the junction contained 8 bases not matched to a gene. The germline V gene encodes CDR1 SEHNR and CDR2 FQNEAQ (reference sequence). Here the CDR3 DNA reads TGTGCCAGCAGCCTCCTGACTAGCGGGGGGGCGGATGAGCAGTTCTTC. Translating gives CASSLLTSGGADEQFF.

The rearrangement joins TRBV9 to TRBJ2-3, with TRBD2 matching over 7 bases. Trimming at V came to 0 bases and at J to 4 bases, leaving 8 bases not matched to a gene. The CDR3 is 16 amino acids. Germline CDR1 is SGDLS and CDR2 is YYNGEE. The CDR3 reads CASSVGGGRGADTQYF. As DNA, the CDR3 is TGTGCCAGCAGCGTAGGGGGCGGGAGAGGAGCAGATACGCAGTATTTT.

The chain has TRBV29-1 and TRBJ1-2, with D perhaps TRBD1 (5 bases). Germline V CDR1 and CDR2: SQVTM, ANQGSEA. CDR3 size: 12 residues. The V end was cut by 4 bases, the J end by 8 bases, with 14 bases between. CDR3 nucleotide sequence: TGCAGCGTTGCTATAGGGGCGATCGGCTACACCTTC. It translates to CSVAIGAIGYTF. Full variable domain (missing parts from reference TRBV29-1 and TRBJ1-2): SAVISQKPSRDICQRGTSLTIQCQVDSQVTMMFWYRQQPGQSLTLIATANQGSEATYESGFVIDKFPISRPNLTFSTLTVSNMSPEDSSIYLCSVAIGAIGYTFGSGTRLTVV.

This clonotype has just a few counts. This chain joins TRBV14 and TRBJ2-5; D may be TRBD2 (6 bases). The CDR3 totals 15 residues. Trimming took off 1 base at V and 4 bases at J, with 13 bases between the two ends. Germline V gives CDR1 SGHDN, CDR2 FVKESK. In nucleotides, the CDR3 is TGTGCCAGCAGCCAAGGGGCGGGAACAGGAGAGACCCAGTACTTC. It translates to CASSQGAGTGETQYF.

This clonotype showed up many times. The chain carries TRBV12-3 or TRBV12-4 and TRBJ1-1; D gene ambiguous. Trimming stripped 4 bases from V and 6 bases from J, with 12 bases between. This CDR3 has 13 amino acids. CDR3 coding DNA: TGTGCCAGCAGTTCCCAGACACCCCCTGAAGCTTTCTTT. The encoded protein is CASSSQTPPEAFF.

This clonotype has a handful of counts. V is TRBV6-4 and J is TRBJ2-1; tentatively, D is TRBD1 or TRBD2 (6 bases each). The CDR3 is made up of 15 amino acids. The germline gives CDR1 MRHNA, CDR2 SNTAGT. V lost 0 bases to trimming and J lost 7 bases, with 13 bases between them. The CDR3 DNA reads TGTGCCAGCAGTGACTCTGGGCAAGGGGGGAATGAGCAGTTCTTC. Translating gives CASSDSGQGGNEQFF.

This sequence joins TRBV4-3 and TRBJ2-5, with a tentative D call TRBD1 (6 bases). The germline CDR1 and CDR2 sequences are LGHNA and YSLEER. The CDR3 runs 20 residues. Deletions cut 1 base from V and 5 bases from J, with 29 bases between. The CDR3 region has the DNA TGCGCCAGCAGCCAAGGCCTTCCCTTTGGGACATCCACCTCCCGGGAGACCCAGTACTTC. Amino acids: CASSQGLPFGTSTSRETQYF.

The chain employs TRBV4-3 and TRBJ2-1, with D maybe TRBD2 (7 bases). The V gene lost 1 base and the J gene lost 5 bases, with 15 bases spanning the gap. Germline CDR1 and CDR2: LGHNA and YSLEER. This CDR3 has 16 residues. This CDR3 reads CASSQVRGAPNNEQFF. The CDR3 coding sequence is TGCGCCAGCAGCCAAGTACGGGGGGCGCCGAACAATGAGCAGTTCTTC.

The chain has TRBV5-6 and TRBJ2-7; a weak D match, TRBD1 (6 bases). This CDR3 is 16 amino acids long. Germline loops: CDR1 SGHDT, CDR2 YYEEEE. V lost 3 bases, J lost 0 bases, and 16 bases lay in between. The CDR3 region has the DNA TGTGCCAGCAGCTCAAACAGGGACCCGAGCTCCTACGAGCAGTACTTC. Amino acids: CASSSNRDPSSYEQYF.

This clonotype has a handful of counts. The chain links TRBV2 to TRBJ2-1; 10 positions match TRBD2. Trimming took 5 bases from V and 9 from J; bases not matched to a gene: 19. The CDR3 totals 18 residues. Germline CDR1 and CDR2: SNHLY and FYNNEI. CDR3 loop: CASSPLAKVGLAVTEQFF. The CDR3 nucleotides read TGTGCCAGCAGTCCTCTCGCTAAGGTCGGACTAGCGGTTACTGAGCAGTTCTTC.

This clonotype was counted many times. This rearrangement joins TRBV4-3 to TRBJ1-2, with 7 bases matching TRBD1. Trimming cost V 0 bases and J 4 bases; bases outside gene matches: 8. Germline assignment: CDR1 LGHNA and CDR2 YSLEER. The CDR3 length is 16 residues. This CDR3 is CASSQDNRQGGYGYTF. CDR3 bases: TGCGCCAGCAGCCAAGATAACAGACAGGGAGGCTATGGCTACACCTTC.

This clonotype was detected only a few times. The chain links TRBV10-2 to TRBJ2-1; TRBD1 matches 7 bases. The germline CDR1 and CDR2 sequences are WSHSY and SAAADI. The V and J ends lost 5 bases and 0 bases, in that order; junction bases with no gene match: 19. This CDR3 has 20 amino acids. The DNA of the CDR3 is TGCGCCAGCAGTATACCGACAGGGTCTTCTTCAGTCAGCTCCTACAATGAGCAGTTCTTC. Protein product: CASSIPTGSSSVSSYNEQFF.

The chain's CDR3 is CASGTGGTEAFF. CDR3 DNA: TGTGCCAGCGGGACAGGGGGCACTGAAGCTTTCTTT. This chain joins TRBV28 and TRBJ1-1, with 11 positions matching TRBD1. CDR3 length equals 12 residues. Germline CDR1 is MDHEN and CDR2 is SYDVKM. V shed 8 bases, J shed 4 bases, and the junction held 0 bases outside the gene matches.

This clonotype was recorded at least ten times. The chain combines TRBV7-3 with TRBJ2-3; tentatively, D is TRBD2 (6 bases). Trimming shortened V by 1 base and J by 5 bases, and 10 bases separated the two germline ends. Germline V gene data show CDR1 as SGHTA and CDR2 as FQGTGA. The CDR3 runs 14 residues. CDR3 DNA sequence: TGTGCCAGCAGCTTAAACGGGGGTGGAGATACGCAGTATTTT. It is translated as CASSLNGGGDTQYF. The whole variable domain, filled in from reference TRBV7-3 and TRBJ2-3, reads GAGVSQTPSNKVTEKGKYVELRCDPISGHTALYWYRQSLGQGPEFLIYFQGTGAADDSGLPNDRFFAVRPEGSVSTLKIQRTERGDSAVYLCASSLNGGGDTQYFGPGTRLTVL.

This clonotype was observed at least ten times. The chain couples TRBV4-3 to TRBJ2-1; 10 bases align to TRBD2. The CDR3 extends over 16 amino acids. Germline-derived CDR1 and CDR2 are LGHNA and YSLEER. V was pared by 4 bases and J by 5 bases, with 8 bases of the junction left unmatched. CDR3 coding DNA: TGCGCCAGCAGCCTTTGGACTAGCGGCTTAGACAATGAGCAGTTCTTC. This gives the protein CASSLWTSGLDNEQFF.

J is TRBJ2-3 and V is TRBV25-1, with D uncertain. V shed 2 bases and J shed 2 bases, with 20 bases lying between them. This CDR3 is 18 amino acids long. Germline V gene lookup returns CDR1 MGHDK and CDR2 SYGVNS. The CDR3 DNA sequence: TGTGCCAGCAGTGAACCAGCTGATGGCCAGGTCCCCACAGATACGCAGTATTTT. This encodes CASSEPADGQVPTDTQYF.

The chain employs TRBV20-1 and TRBJ2-7; D may be TRBD2 (7 bases). CDR1 is DFQATT, CDR2 SNEGSKA, per germline (reference sequence). The CDR3 is 14 residues long. V lost 5 bases and J lost 2, with 16 bases in between. This CDR3 reads CSAFPGGLTYEQYF. The CDR3 nucleotides are TGCAGTGCTTTCCCCGGGGGGCTTACCTACGAGCAGTACTTC.

The V and J genes are TRBV7-6 and TRBJ2-7, with D possibly TRBD1 on 6 matching bases. The CDR3 is made up of 16 amino acids. V was shortened by 4 bases and J by 0 bases, with 16 bases between the two germline ends. Germline values: CDR1 SGHVS, CDR2 FNYEAQ. CDR3: CASSSLGASSSYEQYF. CDR3 DNA: TGTGCCAGCAGCTCCCTGGGGGCGTCGAGCTCCTACGAGCAGTACTTC.

This rearrangement joins TRBV12-3 or TRBV12-4 to TRBJ2-1; 9 nucleotides agree with TRBD1. The CDR3 contains 16 residues. Trimming cost V 1 base and J 8 bases; bases outside gene matches: 9. The CDR3 DNA is TGTGCCAGCAGTTTAGAAATGACAGGGGGGAGTCATGAGCAGTTCTTC. Translated, it gives CASSLEMTGGSHEQFF.